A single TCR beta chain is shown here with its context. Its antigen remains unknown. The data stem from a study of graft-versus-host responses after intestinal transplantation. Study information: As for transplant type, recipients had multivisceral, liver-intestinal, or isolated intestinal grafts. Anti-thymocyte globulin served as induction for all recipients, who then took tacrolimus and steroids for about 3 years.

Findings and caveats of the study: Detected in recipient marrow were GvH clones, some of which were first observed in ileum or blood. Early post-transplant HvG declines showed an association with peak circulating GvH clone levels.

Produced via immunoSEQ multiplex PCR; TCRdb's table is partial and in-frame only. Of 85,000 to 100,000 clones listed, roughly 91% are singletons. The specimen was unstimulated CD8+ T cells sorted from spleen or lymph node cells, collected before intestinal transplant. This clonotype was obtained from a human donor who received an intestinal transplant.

The CDR3 region is CSVAGQGTEAFF. The CDR3 DNA sequence: TGCAGCGTCGCGGGACAGGGGACTGAAGCTTTCTTT. The chain is built from TRBV29-1 and TRBJ1-1; 10 nucleotides line up with TRBD1. Germline V lookup: CDR1 SQVTM, CDR2 ANQGSEA. The trim removed 6 bases at V and 5 bases at J, leaving 3 bases unmatched. This CDR3 has 12 residues.